These 12 T cell receptor beta chains came from one sample sequenced in a study of response to subunit inactivated influenza vaccine. MiXCR, run by TCRdb on the RT-PCR reads, gives a single entry per CDR3 protein. The table has hundreds of thousands of distinct CDR3 sequences, roughly 12% seen once. The sample here was PBMCs from blood, taken on the day of vaccination. Receptors originate from a man aged 45-60 years who received an inactivated influenza vaccine.

This clonotype came up many times. The CDR3 bases are TGTGCCAGCAGTGGTACAACAGTGTACCAAGAGACCCAGTACTTC. This gives the protein CASSGTTVYQETQYF. V is TRBV6-4 and J is TRBJ2-5; no definite D call. The length of the CDR3 is 15 residues. V was pared by 4 bases and J by 0 bases, with 12 bases between. The germline V gene has CDR1 MRHNA and CDR2 SNTAGT.

The rearrangement uses TRBV6-5 and TRBJ2-7; 9 bases align to TRBD1. Trimming cost V 4 bases and J 9 bases; bases outside gene matches: 19. Germline-derived CDR1 and CDR2 are MNHEY and SVGAGI. This CDR3 is built from 17 residues. CDR3 sequence: CASSSYRGPGLIPGQYF. The CDR3 DNA follows: TGTGCCAGCAGTTCGTACAGGGGGCCGGGACTTATCCCCGGGCAGTACTTC.

This chain links TRBV11-3 with TRBJ2-3, with 8 bases identical to TRBD2. V shed 6 bases and J 6 bases; nucleotides not matched to a gene: 11. This CDR3 comprises 15 residues. Germline-derived CDR1 and CDR2 are SGHNT and YENEEA. The CDR3 spells CASSWGFSGKDTQYF. Written as DNA, the CDR3 is TGTGCCAGCAGTTGGGGCTTTAGCGGGAAGGATACGCAGTATTTT.

The gene calls are TRBV11-2 and TRBJ1-1; D is ambiguous. Germline V gene data show CDR1 as SGHAT and CDR2 as FQNNGV. Trimming stripped 3 bases from V and 5 bases from J, with 10 bases between. This CDR3 has 13 amino acids. CDR3 loop: CASSFLSTTEAFF. In DNA, the CDR3 is TGTGCCAGCAGCTTTTTAAGTACTACTGAAGCTTTCTTT.

V and J are TRBV4-2 and TRBJ2-1; the D call may be TRBD1 or TRBD2 (5 bases each). V was shortened by 0 bases and J by 9 bases, with 18 bases between the two germline ends. This CDR3 is 16 amino acids long. From germline, CDR1 is LGHNA and CDR2 YNFKEQ. In DNA form, the CDR3 reads TGTGCCAGCAGCCAAGAGTCCGGGACCCAGGCTAGTGAGCAGTTCTTC. As protein: CASSQESGTQASEQFF.

This clonotype has more than one count but fewer than ten. The chain couples TRBV9 to TRBJ2-2, with 9 bases aligning to TRBD2. J lost 8 bases, V lost 4 bases, and 12 bases had no gene match. Germline-derived CDR1 and CDR2 are SGDLS and YYNGEE. The CDR3 has 16 residues. This chain's CDR3 is CASSSKGLAGEGELFF. As DNA, the CDR3 is TGTGCCAGCAGCTCCAAAGGATTAGCGGGAGAAGGGGAGCTGTTTTTT. Based on the CDR3 plus reference TRBV9 and TRBJ2-2, the full variable domain is DSGVTQTPKHLITATGQRVTLRCSPRSGDLSVYWYQQSLDQGLQFLIQYYNGEERAKGNILERFSAQQFPDLHSELNLSSLELGDSALYFCASSSKGLAGEGELFFGEGSRLTVL.

The chain is built from TRBV12-3 or TRBV12-4 and TRBJ1-1; 11 nucleotides agree with TRBD1. V trimming: 5 bases; J trimming: 1 base; junction bases outside the gene matches: 6. This CDR3 has 16 amino acids. The CDR3 region is CASSPGQGAWNTEAFF. The CDR3 DNA reads TGTGCCAGCAGTCCAGGACAGGGGGCATGGAACACTGAAGCTTTCTTT.

This clonotype appeared many times. This rearrangement joins TRBV11-2 to TRBJ2-1; TRBD2 matches at 14 bases. Germline loops: CDR1 SGHAT, CDR2 FQNNGV. CDR3 length: 17 amino acids. V lost 0 bases, J lost 4 bases, and 2 bases stayed unmatched. For the CDR3, the DNA is TGTGCCAGCAGCTTAGATGGACTAGCGGGGGGATACAATGAGCAGTTCTTC. It translates to CASSLDGLAGGYNEQFF.

This clonotype was recorded at least ten times. Relative to the germline gene, one junction end is altered; a read error may explain this. The chain links TRBV5-1 to TRBJ2-7; no clear D gene. This CDR3 region has 12 residues. Germline V gene sequence: CDR1 SGHRS, CDR2 YFSETQ. CDR3 sequence: CASSLNSYEQYF. The CDR3 DNA is TGTGCCAGCAGTCTAAACAGCTACGAGCAGTACTTC.

The V call is TRBV12-3 or TRBV12-4, the J call TRBJ1-2; tentative D call: TRBD1 (5 bases). The CDR3 contains 15 residues. V was trimmed by 6 bases and J by 8 bases, leaving 22 bases between them. CDR3 bases: TGTGCCAGCAGGTGGGGGGGTGCCCAGCTAGCGGGCTACACCTTC. The encoded protein is CASRWGGAQLAGYTF.

The chain employs TRBV10-1 and TRBJ2-7, with D unclear. The CDR3 contains 15 residues. Trimming pared 0 bases from V and 5 bases from J, leaving 14 bases between. The germline V gene has CDR1 WNHNN and CDR2 SYGVQD (reference sequence). The CDR3 bases are TGCGCCAGCAGTGAGTCGTTGGGCGGCCTAAACGAGCAGTACTTC. This codes for CASSESLGGLNEQYF.

This clonotype has a handful of counts. Here the CDR3 reads CSAGLAGGGTGELFF. Written as DNA, the CDR3 is TGCAGTGCAGGACTAGCGGGAGGGGGCACCGGGGAGCTGTTTTTT. The chain employs TRBV20-1 and TRBJ2-2, with TRBD2 identical over 15 bases. J was trimmed by 4 bases and V by 6 bases; bases with no gene match: 3. Germline assignment: CDR1 DFQATT and CDR2 SNEGSKA (reference sequence). This CDR3 is 15 amino acids long.